The sequence of this TCR beta chain was determined in a study of tumor-infiltrating lymphocytes in primary liver carcinoma. About the study: The patients presented with primary liver carcinoma, which was managed through surgical resection. Study-level points and caveats: Tumors significantly exceeded blood in top-250-clone fraction (p = 0.039).

This clonotype was detected many times. Its antigen remains unidentified. Unsorted whole blood yielded the blood RNA, and germline DNA was also extracted. Patients carried chronic HBV infection without prior treatment. Unmatched junction bases numbered 0, after V lost 5 bases and J lost 2 bases. The V gene's germline CDR1 is SGHAT and CDR2 FQNNGV. The CDR3 is 14 residues long. The researchers produced TCR beta cDNA from approximately 460 ng total RNA with a constant-region primer. It was through three nested multiplex PCR rounds of slightly modified ARM-PCR that TCR beta libraries arose. The first two PCR rounds used TRBV1-TRBV30 primers with a Cbeta primer, roughly 10 cycles each. MiXCR, applied by TCRdb to the multiplex PCR reads, yields one record per CDR3 protein. The data contain about 350,000 distinct CDR3 sequences, about two thirds of them singletons.

The rearrangement links TRBV11-2 to TRBJ2-1; 10 nucleotides line up with TRBD2. This clonotype was obtained from a man aged 35 to 55 with primary liver carcinoma and hepatitis B virus infection. Sequencing was carried out using peripheral blood. In DNA, the CDR3 is TGTGCCAGCAGCGGACTAGCGGCCTACAATGAGCAGTTCTTC. Protein product: CASSGLAAYNEQFF. The whole variable domain, filled in from reference TRBV11-2 and TRBJ2-1, reads EAGVAQSPRYKIIEKRQSVAFWCNPISGHATLYWYQQILGQGPKLLIQFQNNGVVDDSQLPKDRFSAERLKGVDSTLKIQPAKLEDSAVYLCASSGLAAYNEQFFGPGTRLTVL.